Sequencing of this T cell receptor (beta chain) was carried out in a study of cytomegalovirus exposure and HLA in healthy donors. A multiplex PCR was run with 60 Vbeta primers and 13 Jbeta primers. Only in-frame clones appear in the TCRdb table, and some are missing; sequencing was by immunoSEQ multiplex PCR. This sample has 150,000 or so clones, with around 65% found just once. Points from the study as a whole: Among the most significant clusters, several appeared linked to common viral pathogens in a later analysis. Some TCR beta chains (about 170 of them) were listed as cytomegalovirus-associated.

Points on this clone: The antigen remains undetermined. The sample holds other DNA sequences that translate to the same CDR3.

Material: PBMCs. This clonotype was sampled from a woman in her twenties or thirties in good health and CMV-seropositive.

The CDR3 sequence: CASSLGQANTEAFF. The CDR3 DNA is TGTGCCAGCAGCCTGGGACAGGCGAACACTGAAGCTTTCTTT. The chain has TRBV5-6 and TRBJ1-1; 8 bases are shared with TRBD1. The CDR3 is 14 amino acids. Germline values: CDR1 SGHDT, CDR2 YYEEEE. After removal of 4 bases from V and 1 base from J, the junction contained 3 bases not matched to a gene.